Following are 19 T cell receptor beta chains from one sample sequenced in a study of CXCR3-negative and CXCR3-positive naive CD8 T cells. Study results and caveats: Naive cells positive for CXCR3 carried more hydrophobic TRB CDR3s than CXCR3-negative ones.

The study made its TRB cDNA libraries by 5' RACE, adding UMI labels. TCRdb reprocessed the 5' RACE reads and keeps a single row for each CDR3 protein, giving no DNA. With tens of thousands of distinct CDR3 sequences in the sample, the ten largest clones hold under 0.9%. Antigens of these TCRs are unknown. The sequenced sample consisted of naive CXCR3+ CD8+ T cells from blood. This sample's subset: CD45RO-CCR7+CD27+CD95- naive CD8+ T cells expressing CXCR3 (TNR3+). The receptors derive from a human donor in good health. Some clones in this sample may be carry-over from other donors' samples.

V is TRBV11-2 and J is TRBJ2-7; checking the TCRdb D call of TRBD1 is not possible without DNA. Germline lookup yields CDR1 SGHAT and CDR2 FQNNGV. The CDR3 is made up of 14 amino acids. The CDR3 spells CASSFGTGIYEQYF.

This chain joins TRBV7-9 and TRBJ2-1; TCRdb's assignment of TRBD1 cannot be checked, as there is no DNA. Per the germline V gene, CDR1 is SEHNR and CDR2 is FQNEAQ (reference sequence). The CDR3 spans 14 residues. CDR3 sequence: CASSLAGTYNEQFF.

The chain combines TRBV7-2 with TRBJ2-7; TCRdb names TRBD1, which stays unverified in the absence of DNA. The CDR3 covers 13 residues. Germline-derived CDR1 and CDR2 are SGHTA and FQGNSA. The CDR3 spells CASSLGQGNEQYF.

This chain uses TRBV7-2 with TRBJ1-1; TCRdb selects TRBD1, and the lack of DNA leaves this call unchecked. CDR3 length equals 16 residues. Germline CDR1 SGHTA, CDR2 FQGNSA. This chain's CDR3 is CASSLDRDSWNTEAFF. The full variable domain, with the rest looked up from reference TRBV7-2 and TRBJ1-1, is GAGVSQSPSNKVTEKGKDVELRCDPISGHTALYWYRQSLGQGLEFLIYFQGNSAPDKSGLPSDRFSAERTGGSVSTLTIQRTQQEDSAVYLCASSLDRDSWNTEAFFGQGTRLTVV.

The V call is TRBV12-3 or TRBV12-4, the J call TRBJ1-2; with no DNA, the TCRdb D assignment of TRBD1 cannot be verified. The CDR3 has 15 residues. The CDR3 sequence: CASSPSRQGAGGYTF.

V gene TRBV7-9 combines with J gene TRBJ2-5; the D gene TCRdb calls, TRBD2, cannot be checked with no DNA. CDR3 length equals 18 residues. Per germline, CDR1 SEHNR and CDR2 FQNEAQ (reference sequence). CDR3: CASSLEAGLAGGEETQYF.

The chain is built from TRBV20-1 and TRBJ2-2; TCRdb's D call, TRBD1, is unchecked because there is no DNA. Germline V gives CDR1 DFQATT, CDR2 SNEGSKA (reference sequence). The CDR3 has 13 amino acids. Here the CDR3 reads CSAATGFTGELFF.

The genes are TRBV29-1 and TRBJ2-2. Germline CDR1 and CDR2: SQVTM and ANQGSEA. The CDR3 has 15 amino acids. CDR3: CSVRKDNFGTGELFF.

This rearrangement joins TRBV4-3 to TRBJ1-5; as DNA is missing, the TRBD1 call by TCRdb cannot be tested. CDR1 and CDR2 (germline): LGHNA, YSLEER. This CDR3 has 16 residues. CDR3 sequence reads: CASSQDRQGEGQPQHF.

The chain links TRBV29-1 to TRBJ2-1; lacking DNA, the TRBD1 call made by TCRdb goes unchecked. Germline lookup yields CDR1 SQVTM and CDR2 ANQGSEA. This CDR3 has 12 residues. CDR3 residues: CSVVGTGYEQFF.

The chain uses TRBV21-1 and TRBJ1-5; there is no DNA to check the TCRdb D call of TRBD1. TRBV21-1 has pseudogene status. The CDR3 loop spans 19 amino acids. The CDR3 spells CASTNPGQGWSNGNQPQHF.

The rearrangement links TRBV6-6 to TRBJ1-1. The CDR3 runs to 11 residues. Germline-derived CDR1 and CDR2 are MNHNY and SVGAGI (reference sequence). CDR3: CASSILLEAFF.

CDR3 protein: CASNYRGHDTEAFF. The V gene is TRBV19, the J gene TRBJ1-1; TCRdb's D gene call, TRBD1, goes unchecked for lack of DNA. Germline V gene lookup returns CDR1 LNHDA and CDR2 SQIVND (reference sequence). The CDR3 is made up of 14 amino acids. The full variable domain, completed using reference TRBV19 and TRBJ1-1, is DGGITQSPKYLFRKEGQNVTLSCEQNLNHDAMYWYRQDPGQGLRLIYYSQIVNDFQKGDIAEGYSVSREKKESFPLTVTSAQKNPTAFYLCASNYRGHDTEAFFGQGTRLTVV.

This CDR3 reads CASSLEAGSWDEAFF. V and J are TRBV7-8 and TRBJ1-1. CDR1 and CDR2 from the germline V gene are SGHVS and FQNEAQ. This CDR3 is built from 15 residues.

This chain joins TRBV18 and TRBJ2-5; the TCRdb call, TRBD1, lacks DNA for checking. Germline V gene lookup returns CDR1 KGHSH and CDR2 LQKENI. The CDR3 contains 16 residues. CDR3 sequence: CASSEVDHPVGETQYF. The full variable domain, in which reference TRBV18 and TRBJ2-5 provide the parts outside the CDR3, is NAGVMQNPRHLVRRRGQEARLRCSPMKGHSHVYWYRQLPEEGLKFMVYLQKENIIDESGMPKERFSAEFPKEGPSILRIQQVVRGDSAAYFCASSEVDHPVGETQYFGPGTRLLVL.

The chain combines TRBV6-1 with TRBJ2-7; TCRdb gives TRBD1 as the D gene, but with no DNA this cannot be confirmed. This CDR3 region has 15 residues. Germline V CDR1 and CDR2: MNHNS, SASEGT. The CDR3: CASSEMRDRVSEQYF.

The chain couples TRBV5-5 to TRBJ1-5; TCRdb proposes TRBD1, but this gene call is untestable without DNA. CDR3 size: 15 residues. The germline gives CDR1 SGHKS, CDR2 YYEKEE (reference sequence). The CDR3 region is CASSSLDRRNQPQHF.

This CDR3 reads CASSNSGGIDEQFF. This rearrangement joins TRBV7-6 to TRBJ2-1. Germline-derived CDR1 and CDR2 are SGHVS and FNYEAQ. The CDR3 runs 14 residues.

This chain uses TRBV7-3 with TRBJ1-1; the D call of TRBD1 rests on TCRdb alone, since no DNA is present to check it. Germline values: CDR1 SGHTA, CDR2 FQGTGA. The CDR3 runs to 13 residues. CDR3: CASSGQGGTEAFF.